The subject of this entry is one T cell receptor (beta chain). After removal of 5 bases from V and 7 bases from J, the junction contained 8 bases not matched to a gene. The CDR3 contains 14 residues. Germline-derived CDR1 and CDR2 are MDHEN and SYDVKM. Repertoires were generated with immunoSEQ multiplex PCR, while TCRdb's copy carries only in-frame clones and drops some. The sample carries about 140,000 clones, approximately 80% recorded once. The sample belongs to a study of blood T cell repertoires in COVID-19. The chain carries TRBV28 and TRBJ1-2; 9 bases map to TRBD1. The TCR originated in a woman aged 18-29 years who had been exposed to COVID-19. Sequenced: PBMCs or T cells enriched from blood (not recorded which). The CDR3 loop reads CASSLGQGRGGYTF. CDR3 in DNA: TGTGCCAGCAGTCTGGGACAGGGAAGGGGTGGCTACACCTTC.